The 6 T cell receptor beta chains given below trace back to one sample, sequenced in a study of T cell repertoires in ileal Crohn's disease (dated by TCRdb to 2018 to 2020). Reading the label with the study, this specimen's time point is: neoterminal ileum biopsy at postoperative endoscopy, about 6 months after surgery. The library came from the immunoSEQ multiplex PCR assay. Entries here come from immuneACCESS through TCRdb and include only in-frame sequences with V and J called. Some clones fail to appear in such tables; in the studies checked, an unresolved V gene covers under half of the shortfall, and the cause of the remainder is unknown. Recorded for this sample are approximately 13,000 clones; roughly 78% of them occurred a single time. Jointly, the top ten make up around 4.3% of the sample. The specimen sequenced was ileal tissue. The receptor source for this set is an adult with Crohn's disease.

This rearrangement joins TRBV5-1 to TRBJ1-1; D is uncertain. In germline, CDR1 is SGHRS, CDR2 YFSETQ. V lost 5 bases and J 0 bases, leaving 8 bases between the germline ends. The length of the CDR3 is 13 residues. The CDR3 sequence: CASRLRMNTEAFF. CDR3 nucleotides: TGCGCCAGCAGGCTTAGAATGAACACTGAAGCTTTCTTT.

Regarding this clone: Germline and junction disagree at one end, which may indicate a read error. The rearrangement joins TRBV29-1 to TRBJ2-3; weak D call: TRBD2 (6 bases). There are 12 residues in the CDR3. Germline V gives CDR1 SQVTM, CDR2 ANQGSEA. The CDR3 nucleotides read TGCAGCGTTGGTACTAGCATAGATACGCAGTATTTT. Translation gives CSVGTSIDTQYF.

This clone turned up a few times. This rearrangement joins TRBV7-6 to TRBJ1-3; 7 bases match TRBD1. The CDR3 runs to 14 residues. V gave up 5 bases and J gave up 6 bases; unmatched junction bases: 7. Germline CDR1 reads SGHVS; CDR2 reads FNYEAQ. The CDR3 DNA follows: TGTGCCAGCAGCCAGGGACAGCGCTTAAACACCATATATTTT. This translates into CASSQGQRLNTIYF.

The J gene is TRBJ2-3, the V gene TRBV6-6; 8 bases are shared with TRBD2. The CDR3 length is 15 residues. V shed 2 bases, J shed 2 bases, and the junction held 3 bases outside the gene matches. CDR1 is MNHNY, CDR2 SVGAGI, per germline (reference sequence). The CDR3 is CASSYGLADTDTQYF. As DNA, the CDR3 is TGTGCCAGCAGTTACGGACTAGCCGACACAGATACGCAGTATTTT.

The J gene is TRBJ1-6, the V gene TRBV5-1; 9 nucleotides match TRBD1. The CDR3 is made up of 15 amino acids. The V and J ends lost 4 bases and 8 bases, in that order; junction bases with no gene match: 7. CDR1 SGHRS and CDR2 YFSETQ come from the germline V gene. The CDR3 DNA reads TGCGCCAGCAGCCCCAGGACAGGGGAGGATTCACCCCTCCACTTT. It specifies CASSPRTGEDSPLHF.

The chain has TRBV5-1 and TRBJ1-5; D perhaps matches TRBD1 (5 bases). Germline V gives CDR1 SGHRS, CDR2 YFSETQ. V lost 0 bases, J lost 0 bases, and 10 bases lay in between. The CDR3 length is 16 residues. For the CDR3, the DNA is TGCGCCAGCAGCTTGGGCGACAGCTATAGCAATCAGCCCCAGCATTTT. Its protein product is CASSLGDSYSNQPQHF.